This T cell receptor beta chain was observed in a study of T cells in localized non-small cell lung cancer. Findings and limits, study-wide: Among blood samples, higher T cell density accompanied longer overall survival. Tumor showed lower T cell clonality than uninvolved adjacent lung, where it was highest.

This CDR3 is 15 amino acids long. In germline, CDR1 is MNHEY, CDR2 SMNVEV (reference sequence). Trimming removed 6 bases from V and 6 bases from J, with 17 bases in between. As to this clone: The target antigen is unknown.

Libraries were prepared by immunoSEQ multiplex PCR; TCRdb keeps only in-frame clonotypes and omits some of them. This table holds around 26,000 clones, less than 90% found once. The TCR comes from a female donor of 60 years or more with stage II squamous cell lung carcinoma. This chain joins TRBV27 and TRBJ2-2; possibly TRBD1 or TRBD2 for D (5 bases each). The starting material was peripheral blood, obtained before any cancer treatment. CDR3 protein: CASRPGTTGSGELFF. CDR3 sequence (DNA): TGTGCCAGCAGGCCTGGGACGACGGGATCCGGGGAGCTGTTTTTT.